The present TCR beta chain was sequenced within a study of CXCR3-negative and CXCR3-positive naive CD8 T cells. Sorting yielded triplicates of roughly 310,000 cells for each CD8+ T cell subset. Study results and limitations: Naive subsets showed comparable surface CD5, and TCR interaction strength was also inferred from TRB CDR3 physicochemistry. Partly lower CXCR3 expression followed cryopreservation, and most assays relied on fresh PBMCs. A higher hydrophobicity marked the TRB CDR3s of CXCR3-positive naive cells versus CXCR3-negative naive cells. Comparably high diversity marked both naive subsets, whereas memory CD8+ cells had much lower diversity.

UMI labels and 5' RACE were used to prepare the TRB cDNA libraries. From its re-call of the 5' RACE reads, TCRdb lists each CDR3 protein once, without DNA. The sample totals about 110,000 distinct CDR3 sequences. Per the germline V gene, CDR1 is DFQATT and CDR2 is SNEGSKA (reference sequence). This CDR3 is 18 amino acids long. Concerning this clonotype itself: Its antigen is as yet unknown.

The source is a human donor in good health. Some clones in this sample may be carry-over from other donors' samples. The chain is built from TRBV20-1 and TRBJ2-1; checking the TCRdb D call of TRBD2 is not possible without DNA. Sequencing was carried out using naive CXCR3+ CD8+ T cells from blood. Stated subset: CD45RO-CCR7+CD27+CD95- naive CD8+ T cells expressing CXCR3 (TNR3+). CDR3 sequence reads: CSARVGTIIAGGYNEQFF.